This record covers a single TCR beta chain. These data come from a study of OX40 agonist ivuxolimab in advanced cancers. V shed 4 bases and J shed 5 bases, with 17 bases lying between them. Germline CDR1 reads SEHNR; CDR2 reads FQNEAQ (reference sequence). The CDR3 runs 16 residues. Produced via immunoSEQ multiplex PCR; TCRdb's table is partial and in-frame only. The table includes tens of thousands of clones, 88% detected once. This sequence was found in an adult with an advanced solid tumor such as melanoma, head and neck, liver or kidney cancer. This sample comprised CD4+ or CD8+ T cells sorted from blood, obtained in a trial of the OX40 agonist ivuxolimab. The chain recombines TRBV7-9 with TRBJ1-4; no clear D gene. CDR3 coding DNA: TGTGCCAGCAGCTCCCATAACCTACAAGCAAATGAAAAACTGTTTTTT. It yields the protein CASSSHNLQANEKLFF.